A single sample gave rise to the 22 T cell receptor beta chains below, sequenced in a study of cytotoxic CD8 clonotypes in ibrutinib-treated CLL. Clones were sequenced by immunoSEQ multiplex PCR, and TCRdb holds only the in-frame ones, with some missing. This table has 150,000 to 200,000 clones, roughly 84% appearing once. The starting material was PBMCs, obtained at disease progression, from a patient treated with ibrutinib. Receptors were obtained from a human donor with chronic lymphocytic leukemia.

This chain links TRBV5-6 with TRBJ1-5; D remains ambiguous. Deletions cut 7 bases from V and 1 base from J, with 12 bases between. CDR3 length: 14 residues. Looked up from germline, CDR1 is SGHDT and CDR2 is YYEEEE. The CDR3 region is CASGEAGSNQPQHF. The CDR3 DNA sequence: TGTGCCAGCGGCGAGGCGGGGAGCAATCAGCCCCAGCATTTT.

Only a few counts were recorded for this clone. The gene calls are TRBV12-5 and TRBJ1-1, with 8 nucleotides matching TRBD1. V was pared by 3 bases and J by 4 bases, with 1 base of the junction left unmatched. CDR3 length: 13 residues. Germline CDR1 reads LGHNT; CDR2 reads FRNRAP. CDR3 sequence: CASGFDRGTEAFF. The DNA for the CDR3 is TGTGCTAGTGGTTTCGACAGGGGCACTGAAGCTTTCTTT.

The chain employs TRBV16 and TRBJ2-7, with a tentative D call TRBD2 (6 bases). CDR3 size: 15 residues. Germline assignment: CDR1 KGHSY and CDR2 FQNENV. The V gene lost 0 bases and the J gene lost 5 bases, with 14 bases spanning the gap. The CDR3 spells CASSQSGGVYHEQYF. The CDR3 DNA reads TGTGCCAGCAGCCAATCTGGCGGGGTGTACCACGAGCAGTACTTC.

The chain recombines TRBV7-2 with TRBJ2-6; TRBD1 matches 8 bases. With V trimmed by 5 bases and J by 0 bases, 12 bases remained unmatched. CDR1 SGHTA and CDR2 FQGNSA come from the germline V gene. This CDR3 comprises 19 residues. This CDR3 reads CASSRNRQGSYSGANVLTF. DNA for the CDR3: TGTGCCAGCAGCCGAAATCGACAGGGGAGCTACTCTGGGGCCAACGTCCTGACTTTC.

This chain connects TRBV6-6 to TRBJ1-3; D gene uncertain. V was clipped by 6 bases and J by 0 bases, with 12 bases between them. CDR1 and CDR2 (germline): MNHNY, SVGAGI (reference sequence). The length of the CDR3 is 15 residues. The CDR3 loop is CASSSPQVSGNTIYF. The CDR3 DNA sequence: TGTGCCAGCAGCTCTCCTCAGGTCTCTGGAAACACCATATATTTT.

The chain uses TRBV27 and TRBJ2-2; 7 nucleotides agree with TRBD1. J was trimmed by 0 bases and V by 9 bases; bases with no gene match: 7. Germline V lookup: CDR1 MNHEY, CDR2 SMNVEV (reference sequence). The CDR3 totals 15 residues. The CDR3 DNA reads as TGTGCCAGTCTGAAAGGACAGGCGAACACCGGGGAGCTGTTTTTT. Protein sequence: CASLKGQANTGELFF.

This chain joins TRBV18 and TRBJ2-5; no clear D. V was clipped by 4 bases and J by 1 base, with 10 bases between them. Germline lookup yields CDR1 KGHSH and CDR2 LQKENI. The CDR3 consists of 14 residues. The CDR3 DNA follows: TGTGCCAGCTCACACGCAAACTTCCAAGAGACCCAGTACTTC. It is translated as CASSHANFQETQYF.

This chain connects TRBV28 to TRBJ2-7, with 7 bases aligning to TRBD2. This CDR3 is 16 amino acids long. V dropped 3 bases and J dropped 2; count of bases not matched to a gene: 10. Germline V gene data show CDR1 as MDHEN and CDR2 as SYDVKM. CDR3 nucleotide sequence: TGTGCCAGCAGTTTGGTTCGGGGAGGGGTGGCCTACGAGCAGTACTTC. It specifies CASSLVRGGVAYEQYF.

The J gene is TRBJ2-7, the V gene TRBV28; D call uncertain. The CDR3 totals 13 residues. Trimming took 2 bases from V and 5 from J, leaving 10 bases between them. The germline V gene has CDR1 MDHEN and CDR2 SYDVKM. CDR3 sequence reads: CASSLPPRDEQYF. The CDR3 DNA reads TGTGCCAGCAGTTTACCCCCCCGGGACGAGCAGTACTTC.

V is TRBV9 and J is TRBJ2-5; 7 nucleotides agree with TRBD1. This CDR3 contains 14 residues. J lost 2 bases, V lost 3 bases, and 4 bases had no gene match. Germline V gives CDR1 SGDLS, CDR2 YYNGEE. This CDR3 is CASSARTGQETQYF. Here the CDR3 DNA reads TGTGCCAGCAGCGCGCGGACAGGACAAGAGACCCAGTACTTC.

The V call is TRBV27, the J call TRBJ2-7; TRBD1 agrees at 8 bases. The V gene end was trimmed by 4 bases and the J gene end by 4 bases; junction bases not matched to a gene: 18. Germline V lookup: CDR1 MNHEY, CDR2 SMNVEV (reference sequence). The CDR3 is 18 amino acids. CDR3 region: CASSSTPGTGGPSYEQYF. In DNA form, the CDR3 reads TGTGCCAGCAGTTCCACACCTGGGACAGGTGGGCCCTCATACGAGCAGTACTTC.

This chain uses TRBV9 with TRBJ2-2, with TRBD1 identical over 9 bases. Germline lookup yields CDR1 SGDLS and CDR2 YYNGEE. CDR3 length equals 15 residues. V gave up 2 bases and J gave up 5 bases; unmatched junction bases: 4. The DNA of the CDR3 is TGTGCCAGCAGCGTTGGGACAGGGCTAACCGGGGAGCTGTTTTTT. It encodes CASSVGTGLTGELFF.

The rearrangement links TRBV29-1 to TRBJ2-1; possibly TRBD1 or TRBD2 for D (6 bases each). There are 14 residues in the CDR3. V was shortened by 5 bases and J by 6 bases, with 17 bases between the two germline ends. CDR1 and CDR2 (germline): SQVTM, ANQGSEA. CDR3 region: CSVFGGRAGNEQFF. Here the CDR3 DNA reads TGCAGCGTTTTTGGGGGGCGAGCCGGCAATGAGCAGTTCTTC.

This sequence joins TRBV2 and TRBJ2-7; the match to TRBD2 covers 7 bases. The junction had 10 bases not matched to a gene; V was cut back by 2 bases and J by 0 bases. This CDR3 region has 17 residues. Germline V CDR1 and CDR2: SNHLY, FYNNEI. The CDR3 is CASSESSGGGYSYEQYF. DNA of the CDR3: TGTGCCAGCAGTGAAAGCTCTGGCGGGGGATACTCCTACGAGCAGTACTTC.

The chain joins TRBV11-2 to TRBJ2-5, with D perhaps given as TRBD1 or TRBD2 (5 bases each). V was shortened by 5 bases and J by 0 bases, with 7 bases between the two germline ends. Germline CDR1 reads SGHAT; CDR2 reads FQNNGV. This CDR3 spans 13 amino acids. The CDR3 loop is CASSQGHQETQYF. The CDR3, as DNA: TGTGCCAGCAGCCAGGGACACCAAGAGACCCAGTACTTC.

The chain links TRBV29-1 to TRBJ1-2, with a tentative D call TRBD1 (5 bases). The CDR3 covers 13 residues. Trimming removed 7 bases from V and 4 bases from J, with 16 bases in between. Germline V gene sequence: CDR1 SQVTM, CDR2 ANQGSEA. The CDR3 reads CSALLGLPYGYTF. Written as DNA, the CDR3 is TGCAGCGCTCTACTGGGGCTACCCTATGGCTACACCTTC.

This rearrangement joins TRBV10-2 to TRBJ2-7; no definite D call. Trimming shortened V by 6 bases and J by 3 bases, and 9 bases separated the two germline ends. The CDR3 loop spans 12 amino acids. The V gene's germline CDR1 is WSHSY and CDR2 SAAADI. The CDR3 DNA reads as TGCGCCAGCAGATCTCTAGGCTACGAGCAGTACTTC. Its translation: CASRSLGYEQYF.

The chain carries TRBV9 and TRBJ2-7; the match to TRBD1 covers 9 bases. This CDR3 has 15 amino acids. V was pared by 3 bases and J by 2 bases, with 6 bases of the junction left unmatched. Per the germline V gene, CDR1 is SGDLS and CDR2 is YYNGEE. CDR3 DNA: TGTGCCAGCAGCGGAGGGACAGGGTCCCCCTACGAGCAGTACTTC. Translated, it gives CASSGGTGSPYEQYF.

The chain recombines TRBV19 with TRBJ1-1; possible D gene TRBD1, 6 bases. The CDR3 covers 19 residues. V lost 5 bases and J lost 2, with 27 bases in between. CDR1 LNHDA and CDR2 SQIVND come from the germline V gene (reference sequence). CDR3 nucleotide sequence: TGTGCCAGTAGTCGAACGCGCCCGAATATCCGGACAGCAAACACTGAAGCTTTCTTT. The encoded protein is CASSRTRPNIRTANTEAFF.

This clone was found a few times. This sequence joins TRBV25-1 and TRBJ1-2; no definite D call. Trimming left V 4 bases short and J 2 bases short, with 8 bases between. The CDR3 runs 13 residues. Germline V gene data show CDR1 as MGHDK and CDR2 as SYGVNS. In DNA form, the CDR3 reads TGTGCCAGCAGTGCAGGCGGAAACTATGGCTACACCTTC. Protein: CASSAGGNYGYTF.

V usage is TRBV11-2 and J usage is TRBJ1-5; D not certain. The CDR3 is 15 residues long. Trimming stripped 1 base from V and 0 bases from J, with 7 bases between. The germline gives CDR1 SGHAT, CDR2 FQNNGV. CDR3 in amino acids: CASSLAGYSNQPQHF. The CDR3 DNA is TGTGCCAGCAGCTTAGCAGGATATAGCAATCAGCCCCAGCATTTT.

This chain connects TRBV4-2 to TRBJ2-5; D is ambiguous. Germline lookup yields CDR1 LGHNA and CDR2 YNFKEQ. The CDR3 loop spans 13 amino acids. V lost 4 bases and J 4 bases, leaving 10 bases between the germline ends. The CDR3 protein is CASSPTPAETQYF. CDR3 bases: TGTGCCAGCAGCCCGACGCCCGCAGAGACCCAGTACTTC.